This entry lists 20 T cell receptor beta chains sequenced from one sample in a study of Ad26.COV2.S vaccination and SARS-CoV-2 variants. Treatment given: 15 to 20 received Ad26.COV2.S at low or high dose, single or two shots; about five received placebo; per-sample allocation not given. After the first vaccine or placebo injection, samples were drawn on day 63. Measured with immunoSEQ multiplex PCR; TCRdb has only the in-frame clones, and not every one. This sample has roughly 320,000 clones; around nine tenths occur once, and the top ten carry around 3.7%. Sequenced here: peripheral blood, sampled in a trial of Ad26.COV2.S vaccine versus placebo. The receptors were sampled from a person between 18 and 59 years old who received the Ad26.COV2.S COVID-19 vaccine or a placebo.

This chain links TRBV2 with TRBJ1-3; TRBD1 is a possible D gene (5 bases). The V gene's germline CDR1 is SNHLY and CDR2 FYNNEI. The CDR3 has 16 amino acids. Trimming removed 3 bases from V and 1 base from J, with 13 bases in between. The CDR3 sequence: CASSERRGRSGNTIYF. For the CDR3, the DNA is TGTGCCAGCAGTGAGAGAAGGGGAAGGTCTGGAAACACCATATATTTT. The whole variable domain, filled in from reference TRBV2 and TRBJ1-3, reads EPEVTQTPSHQVTQMGQEVILRCVPISNHLYFYWYRQILGQKVEFLVSFYNNEISEKSEIFDDQFSVERPDGSNFTLKIRSTKLEDSAMYFCASSERRGRSGNTIYFGEGSWLTVV.

This chain joins TRBV15 and TRBJ1-1, with D tentatively TRBD1 (5 bases). V was pared by 4 bases and J by 5 bases, with 20 bases between. The length of the CDR3 is 16 residues. CDR1 and CDR2 from the germline V gene are LNHNV and YYDKDF (reference sequence). Written as DNA, the CDR3 is TGTGCCACCAGCATCAACGGTGGGACCATGGTGACTGAAGCTTTCTTT. The encoded protein is CATSINGGTMVTEAFF.

The chain recombines TRBV11-2 with TRBJ2-1, with 7 positions matching TRBD1. Germline V gives CDR1 SGHAT, CDR2 FQNNGV. The CDR3 covers 15 residues. V trimming: 5 bases; J trimming: 4 bases; junction bases outside the gene matches: 8. CDR3 sequence: CASSITGQYYNEQFF. CDR3 sequence (DNA): TGTGCCAGCAGCATCACGGGACAGTATTACAATGAGCAGTTCTTC.

The chain joins TRBV5-1 to TRBJ2-5; D perhaps matches TRBD2 (5 bases). With 4 bases removed from V and 2 bases from J, the gap between germline ends came to 12 bases. The CDR3 length is 14 residues. Germline V gene lookup returns CDR1 SGHRS and CDR2 YFSETQ. The CDR3 coding sequence is TGCGCCAGCAGCCCCGGACGGGAACAAGAGACCCAGTACTTC. The encoded protein is CASSPGREQETQYF. Looking up the rest from reference TRBV5-1 and TRBJ2-5 gives the full variable domain: KAGVTQTPRYLIKTRGQQVTLSCSPISGHRSVSWYQQTPGQGLQFLFEYFSETQRNKGNFPGRFSGRQFSNSRSEMNVSTLELGDSALYLCASSPGREQETQYFGPGTRLLVL.

The gene calls are TRBV2 and TRBJ1-2; D gene ambiguous. CDR3 length: 15 residues. CDR1 is SNHLY, CDR2 FYNNEI, per germline. V lost 8 bases to trimming and J lost 2 bases, with 18 bases between them. The CDR3 bases are TGTGCCAGCTCCGACACGACCACTTCAAACTATGGCTACACCTTC. Its protein product is CASSDTTTSNYGYTF.

The chain combines TRBV6-2 or TRBV6-3 with TRBJ1-1; no clear D. This CDR3 has 18 amino acids. The V gene lost 0 bases and the J gene lost 0 bases, with 17 bases spanning the gap. Germline V lookup: CDR1 MNHEY, CDR2 SVGEGT. CDR3 DNA: TGTGCCAGCAGTTACTCGAGGGCAGGCCAACTTATGAACACTGAAGCTTTCTTT. Translation gives CASSYSRAGQLMNTEAFF.

The V gene is TRBV27, the J gene TRBJ1-6; 7 nucleotides agree with TRBD1. CDR3 length: 14 residues. V was clipped by 3 bases and J by 5 bases; unmatched bases: 1. The germline V gene has CDR1 MNHEY and CDR2 SMNVEV (reference sequence). CDR3 bases: TGTGCCAGCAGTTTGGGACAGAATAATTCACCCCTCCACTTT. Its protein is CASSLGQNNSPLHF.

V gene TRBV20-1 combines with J gene TRBJ1-1; no reliable D call. V lost 3 bases, J lost 8 bases, and 10 bases lay in between. Germline CDR1 DFQATT, CDR2 SNEGSKA (reference sequence). The length of the CDR3 is 11 residues. CDR3 nucleotide sequence: TGCAGTGCTAGGCCTCCAGGCGAAGCTTTCTTT. Translated: CSARPPGEAFF.

The chain uses TRBV18 and TRBJ1-4; D is uncertain. From germline, CDR1 is KGHSH and CDR2 LQKENI. There are 15 residues in the CDR3. V gave up 3 bases and J gave up 3 bases, with 11 bases separating them. CDR3 loop: CASSPKTDPNEKLFF. The CDR3 DNA reads TGTGCCAGCTCACCTAAGACCGATCCTAATGAAAAACTGTTTTTT.

The chain employs TRBV30 and TRBJ1-2, with 10 bases identical to TRBD1. With 5 bases clipped from V and 8 bases from J, the junction kept 5 bases outside the gene matches. The CDR3 has 12 residues. Germline CDR1 is GTSNPN and CDR2 is SVGIG (reference sequence). CDR3 in DNA: TGTGCCTGGGGGGACAGGGGAGACGGCTACACCTTC. Protein: CAWGDRGDGYTF.

The genes are TRBV3-1 (or the pseudogene TRBV3-2) and TRBJ2-3, with D possibly matching TRBD2 (7 bases). The CDR3 is made up of 13 amino acids. With 3 bases removed from V and 5 bases from J, the gap between germline ends came to 9 bases. Germline CDR1 and CDR2: LGHDT and YNNKEL (reference sequence). The CDR3 region is CASSQGGQDTQYF. In nucleotides, the CDR3 is TGTGCCAGCAGCCAGGGGGGGCAAGATACGCAGTATTTT.

The chain is built from TRBV7-9 and TRBJ1-2; 7 nucleotides line up with TRBD1. CDR3 length: 15 residues. Germline CDR1 and CDR2: SEHNR and FQNEAQ (reference sequence). Trimming took 6 bases from V and 8 from J; bases not matched to a gene: 15. CDR3 sequence (DNA): TGTGCCAGCAGTACAAGAGACAGGGAGTCTTACGGCTACACCTTC. Encoded protein: CASSTRDRESYGYTF.

J is TRBJ1-2 and V is TRBV3-1 (or the pseudogene TRBV3-2); 10 bases match TRBD1. The CDR3 is made up of 15 amino acids. With 5 bases clipped from V and 3 bases from J, the junction kept 6 bases outside the gene matches. The germline V gene encodes CDR1 LGHDT and CDR2 YNNKEL (reference sequence). The CDR3 region is CASSGRTGGDYGYTF. CDR3 coding DNA: TGTGCCAGCAGCGGTCGGACAGGGGGGGACTATGGCTACACCTTC.

The chain joins TRBV19 to TRBJ2-7, with TRBD2 matching 9 bases. The J segment lost 12 bases and the V segment lost 6 bases, leaving 12 bases of the junction unmatched. CDR3 size: 13 residues. Germline CDR1 is LNHDA and CDR2 is SQIVND (reference sequence). CDR3 sequence reads: CASSKAGGIQPYF. CDR3 nucleotides: TGTGCCAGTAGCAAAGCGGGGGGAATCCAACCGTACTTC.

The V call is TRBV19, the J call TRBJ2-7, with 9 bases that match TRBD2. CDR1 is LNHDA, CDR2 SQIVND, per germline (reference sequence). J gave up 0 bases and V 7 bases, and 7 bases lay outside the gene matches. The CDR3 contains 15 residues. The CDR3 loop reads CASTSTSGDSYEQYF. In DNA, the CDR3 is TGTGCCAGTACTTCGACTAGCGGTGACTCCTACGAGCAGTACTTC.

The rearrangement uses TRBV2 and TRBJ2-1, with a possible D match to TRBD2 (6 bases). The germline V gene encodes CDR1 SNHLY and CDR2 FYNNEI. The CDR3 extends over 14 amino acids. Trimming cost V 9 bases and J 0 bases, with 12 bases left between them. The CDR3 protein is CARRRGPSYNEQFF. The CDR3 nucleotides are TGTGCCAGAAGGAGGGGCCCCTCCTACAATGAGCAGTTCTTC.

The chain joins TRBV4-3 to TRBJ2-3; TRBD2 matches 9 bases. This CDR3 has 17 residues. Germline CDR1 is LGHNA and CDR2 is YSLEER. J gave up 4 bases and V 2 bases, and 10 bases lay outside the gene matches. The CDR3 coding sequence is TGCGCCAGCAGCCAAACCGGGACTAGCTGGCCCCCAGATACGCAGTATTTT. Amino acids: CASSQTGTSWPPDTQYF.

The chain links TRBV6-2 or TRBV6-3 to TRBJ1-4, with 10 bases matching TRBD1. Unmatched junction bases numbered 4, after V lost 4 bases and J lost 5 bases. Germline CDR1 and CDR2: MNHEY and SVGEGT. The CDR3 length is 15 residues. The CDR3 loop is CASSSPGQGNEKLFF. In nucleotides, the CDR3 is TGTGCCAGCAGTTCTCCGGGACAGGGGAATGAAAAACTGTTTTTT.

This chain uses TRBV29-1 with TRBJ2-3; D possibly corresponds to TRBD2 (6 bases). The V gene lost 5 bases and the J gene lost 2 bases, with 11 bases spanning the gap. The CDR3 runs to 13 residues. Germline values: CDR1 SQVTM, CDR2 ANQGSEA. The CDR3 nucleotides are TGCAGCGTTCTGACTAGAAACACAGATACGCAGTATTTT. Its protein product is CSVLTRNTDTQYF.

CDR3 sequence reads: CASWDGQGGSPLHF. The CDR3 nucleotides read TGTGCCAGCTGGGATGGACAGGGGGGTTCACCCCTCCACTTT. The chain combines TRBV7-9 with TRBJ1-6; 10 bases are shared with TRBD1. The length of the CDR3 is 14 residues. The V segment lost 8 bases and the J segment 9 bases; nucleotides outside the gene matches: 7. CDR1 is SEHNR, CDR2 FQNEAQ, per germline (reference sequence).